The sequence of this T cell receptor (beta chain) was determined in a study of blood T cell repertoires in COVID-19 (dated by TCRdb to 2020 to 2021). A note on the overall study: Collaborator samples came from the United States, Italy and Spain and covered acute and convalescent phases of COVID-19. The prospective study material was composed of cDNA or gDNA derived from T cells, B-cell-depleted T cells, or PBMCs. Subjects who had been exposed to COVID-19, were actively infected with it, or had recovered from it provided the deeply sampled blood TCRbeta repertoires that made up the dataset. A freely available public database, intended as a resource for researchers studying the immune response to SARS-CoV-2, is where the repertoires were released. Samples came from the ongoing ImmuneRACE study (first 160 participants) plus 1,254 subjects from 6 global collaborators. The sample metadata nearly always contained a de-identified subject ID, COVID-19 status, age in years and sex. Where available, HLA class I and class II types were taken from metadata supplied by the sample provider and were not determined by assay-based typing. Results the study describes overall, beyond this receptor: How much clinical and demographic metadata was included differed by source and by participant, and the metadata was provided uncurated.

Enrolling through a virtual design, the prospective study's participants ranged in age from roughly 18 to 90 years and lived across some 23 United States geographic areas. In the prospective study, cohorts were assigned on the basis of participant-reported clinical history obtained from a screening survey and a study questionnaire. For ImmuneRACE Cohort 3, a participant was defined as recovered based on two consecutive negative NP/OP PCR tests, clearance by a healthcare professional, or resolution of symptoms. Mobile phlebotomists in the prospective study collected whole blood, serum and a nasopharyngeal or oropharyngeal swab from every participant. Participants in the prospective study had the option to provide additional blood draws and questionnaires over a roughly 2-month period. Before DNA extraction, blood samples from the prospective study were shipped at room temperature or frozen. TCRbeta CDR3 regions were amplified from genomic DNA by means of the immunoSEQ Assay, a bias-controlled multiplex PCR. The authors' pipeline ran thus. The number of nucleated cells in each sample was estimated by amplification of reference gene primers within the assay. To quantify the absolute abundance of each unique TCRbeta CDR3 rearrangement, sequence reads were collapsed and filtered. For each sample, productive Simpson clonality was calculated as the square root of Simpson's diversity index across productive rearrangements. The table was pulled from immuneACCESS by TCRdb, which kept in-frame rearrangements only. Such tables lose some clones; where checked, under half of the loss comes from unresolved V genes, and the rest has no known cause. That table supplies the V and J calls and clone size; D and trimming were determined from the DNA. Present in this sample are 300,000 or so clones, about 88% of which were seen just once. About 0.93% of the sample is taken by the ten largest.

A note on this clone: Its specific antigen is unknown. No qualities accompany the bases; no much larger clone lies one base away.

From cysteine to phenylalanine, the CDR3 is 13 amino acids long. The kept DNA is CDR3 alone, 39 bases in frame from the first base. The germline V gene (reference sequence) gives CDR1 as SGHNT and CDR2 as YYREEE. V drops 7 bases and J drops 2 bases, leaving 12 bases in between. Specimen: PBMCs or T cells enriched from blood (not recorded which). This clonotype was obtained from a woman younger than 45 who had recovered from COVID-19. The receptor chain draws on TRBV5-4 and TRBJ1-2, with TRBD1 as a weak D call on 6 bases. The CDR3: CASADSYNYGYTF. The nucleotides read TGTGCCAGCGCGGACAGTTACAACTATGGCTACACCTTC.